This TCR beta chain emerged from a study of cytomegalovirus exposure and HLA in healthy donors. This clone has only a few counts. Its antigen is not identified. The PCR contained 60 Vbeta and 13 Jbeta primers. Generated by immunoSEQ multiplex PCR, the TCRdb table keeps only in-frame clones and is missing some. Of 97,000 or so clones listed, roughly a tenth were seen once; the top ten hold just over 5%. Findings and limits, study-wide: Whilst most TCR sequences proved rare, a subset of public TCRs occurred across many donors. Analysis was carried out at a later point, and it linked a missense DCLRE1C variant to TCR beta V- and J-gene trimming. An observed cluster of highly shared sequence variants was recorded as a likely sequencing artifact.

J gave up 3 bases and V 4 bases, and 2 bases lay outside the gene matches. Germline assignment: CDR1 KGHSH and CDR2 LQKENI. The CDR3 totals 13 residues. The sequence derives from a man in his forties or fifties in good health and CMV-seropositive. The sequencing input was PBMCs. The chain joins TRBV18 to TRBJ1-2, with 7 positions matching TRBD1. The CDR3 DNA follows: TGTGCCAGCTCACTCGGGACAGACTATGGCTACACCTTC. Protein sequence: CASSLGTDYGYTF.